This is a list of T cell receptor beta chains from one sample in a study of glioma-infiltrating T cells. MiXCR was run by TCRdb on the multiplex PCR reads, yielding one entry per CDR3 protein. The sample includes 44,000 or so distinct CDR3 sequences, 20% to 25% of them seen just once. Sequencing input: glioma tissue, nonneoplastic brain tissue, or PBMCs (not recorded which). The receptors derive from a human donor with low-grade glioma or glioblastoma, undergoing nonglioma brain surgery, or in good health (not recorded which). Each CDR3 is given with its conserved first and last residue. Fields, in order: CDR3 protein, CDR3 DNA, clone size, V gene, J gene, D gene. The D gene is left open where the match is weak. Not every row has a clone size; where given, it reads once, few, many or a size class.

CDR3aa: CASSRSGQGLNTEAFF; CDR3nt: TGTGCCAGCAGTCGTTCGGGACAGGGGTTGAATACTGAAGCTTTCTTT; abundance: many; v_gene: TRBV12-3/TRBV12-4; j_gene: TRBJ1-1; d_gene: TRBD1
CDR3aa: CSASNMGGLYEQYF; CDR3nt: TGCAGTGCTAGTAATATGGGGGGACTCTACGAGCAGTACTTC; abundance: many; v_gene: TRBV20-1; j_gene: TRBJ2-7; d_gene: .
CDR3aa: CASSSGQGGDTQYF; CDR3nt: TGCGCCAGCAGCAGCGGACAGGGTGGAGATACGCAGTATTTT; abundance: many; v_gene: TRBV5-1; j_gene: TRBJ2-3; d_gene: TRBD1
CDR3aa: CASSPWVQGPYTDTQYF; CDR3nt: TGTGCCAGCAGCCCATGGGTACAGGGCCCCTACACAGATACGCAGTATTTT; abundance: many; v_gene: TRBV5-6; j_gene: TRBJ2-3; d_gene: .
CDR3aa: CSVSDQWGGKKGTQYF; CDR3nt: TGCAGCGTTTCAGACCAGTGGGGAGGGAAGAAAGGGACCCAGTACTTC; abundance: .; v_gene: TRBV29-1; j_gene: TRBJ2-5; d_gene: TRBD2
CDR3aa: CASSLGSITDTQYF; CDR3nt: TGTGCCAGCAGCTTAGGTAGCATCACAGATACGCAGTATTTT; abundance: .; v_gene: TRBV28; j_gene: TRBJ2-3; d_gene: .
CDR3aa: CAISDRGGGIEQFF; CDR3nt: TGTGCCATCAGTGATAGGGGAGGAGGCATTGAGCAGTTCTTC; abundance: many; v_gene: TRBV10-3; j_gene: TRBJ2-1; d_gene: .
CDR3aa: CASSLWETQYF; CDR3nt: TGTGCCAGCAGCTTATGGGAGACCCAGTACTTC; abundance: many; v_gene: TRBV7-6; j_gene: TRBJ2-5; d_gene: .
CDR3aa: CASTQSGYSNQPQHF; CDR3nt: TGTGCCAGTACCCAATCAGGTTATAGCAATCAGCCCCAGCATTTT; abundance: many; v_gene: TRBV19; j_gene: TRBJ1-5; d_gene: .
CDR3aa: CSARDGQGNRDTQYF; CDR3nt: TGCAGTGCTAGAGATGGGCAGGGGAATAGGGATACGCAGTATTTT; abundance: many; v_gene: TRBV20-1; j_gene: TRBJ2-3; d_gene: .
CDR3aa: CASSQTQDAYYGYTF; CDR3nt: TGCGCCAGCAGCCAAACACAGGACGCCTACTATGGCTACACCTTC; abundance: many; v_gene: TRBV4-1; j_gene: TRBJ1-2; d_gene: .
CDR3aa: CASGSDRGTYEQYF; CDR3nt: TGTGCTAGTGGTTCAGACAGGGGAACCTACGAGCAGTACTTC; abundance: .; v_gene: TRBV12-5; j_gene: TRBJ2-7; d_gene: TRBD1
CDR3aa: CASGRYNQPQHF; CDR3nt: TGTGCCTCCGGACGGTACAATCAGCCCCAGCATTTT; abundance: large; v_gene: TRBV27; j_gene: TRBJ1-5; d_gene: .
CDR3aa: CASTEGQGKTEAFF; CDR3nt: TGTGCCAGCACCGAAGGACAGGGAAAGACTGAAGCTTTCTTT; abundance: many; v_gene: TRBV28; j_gene: TRBJ1-1; d_gene: TRBD1